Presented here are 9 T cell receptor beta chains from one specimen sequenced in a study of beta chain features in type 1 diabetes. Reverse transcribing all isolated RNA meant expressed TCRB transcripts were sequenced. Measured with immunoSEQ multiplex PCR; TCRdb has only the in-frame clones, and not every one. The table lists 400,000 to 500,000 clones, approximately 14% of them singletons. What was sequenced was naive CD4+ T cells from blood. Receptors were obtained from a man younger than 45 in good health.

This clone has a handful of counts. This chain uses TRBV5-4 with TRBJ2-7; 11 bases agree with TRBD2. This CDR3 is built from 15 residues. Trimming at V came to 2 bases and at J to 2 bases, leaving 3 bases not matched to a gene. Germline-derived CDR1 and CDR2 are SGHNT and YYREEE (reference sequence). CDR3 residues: CASSFRLAGTYEQYF. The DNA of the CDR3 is TGTGCCAGCAGCTTCCGACTAGCGGGGACCTACGAGCAGTACTTC. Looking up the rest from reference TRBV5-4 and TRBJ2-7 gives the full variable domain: ETGVTQSPTHLIKTRGQQVTLRCSSQSGHNTVSWYQQALGQGPQFIFQYYREEENGRGNFPPRFSGLQFPNYSSELNVNALELDDSALYLCASSFRLAGTYEQYFGPGTRLTVT.

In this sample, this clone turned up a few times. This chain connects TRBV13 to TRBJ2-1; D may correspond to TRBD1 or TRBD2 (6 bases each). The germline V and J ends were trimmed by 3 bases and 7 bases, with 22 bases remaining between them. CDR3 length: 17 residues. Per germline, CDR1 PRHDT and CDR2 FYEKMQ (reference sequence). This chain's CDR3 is CASSFVAGGVRGNEQFF. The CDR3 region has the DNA TGTGCCAGCAGCTTTGTGGCCGGAGGGGTTAGGGGGAATGAGCAGTTCTTC.

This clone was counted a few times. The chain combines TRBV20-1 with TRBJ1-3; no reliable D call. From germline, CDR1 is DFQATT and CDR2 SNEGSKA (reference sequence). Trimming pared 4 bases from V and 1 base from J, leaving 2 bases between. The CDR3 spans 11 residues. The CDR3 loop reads CSATSGNTIYF. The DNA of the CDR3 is TGCAGTGCTACATCTGGAAACACCATATATTTT.

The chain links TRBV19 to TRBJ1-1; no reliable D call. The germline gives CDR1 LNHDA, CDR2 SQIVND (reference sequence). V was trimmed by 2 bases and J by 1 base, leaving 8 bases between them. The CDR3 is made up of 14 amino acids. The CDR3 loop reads CASSIYSQNTEAFF. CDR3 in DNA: TGTGCCAGTAGTATATACTCCCAGAACACTGAAGCTTTCTTT.

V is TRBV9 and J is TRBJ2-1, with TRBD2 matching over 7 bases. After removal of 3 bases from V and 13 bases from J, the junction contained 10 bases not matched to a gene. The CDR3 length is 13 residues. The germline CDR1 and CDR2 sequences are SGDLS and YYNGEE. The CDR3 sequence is CASSEGRGTVQFF. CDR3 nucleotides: TGTGCCAGCAGCGAGGGGAGGGGTACTGTTCAGTTCTTC.

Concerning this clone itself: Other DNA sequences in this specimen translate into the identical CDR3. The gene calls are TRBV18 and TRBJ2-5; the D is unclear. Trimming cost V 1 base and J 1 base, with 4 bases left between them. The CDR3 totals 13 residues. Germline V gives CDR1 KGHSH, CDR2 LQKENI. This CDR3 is CASSPLGQETQYF. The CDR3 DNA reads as TGTGCCAGCTCACCACTGGGCCAAGAGACCCAGTACTTC.

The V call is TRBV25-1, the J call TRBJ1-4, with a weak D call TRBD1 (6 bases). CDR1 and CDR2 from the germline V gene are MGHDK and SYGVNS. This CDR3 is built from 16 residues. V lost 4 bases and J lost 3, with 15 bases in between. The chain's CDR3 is CASSAGPEGANEKLFF. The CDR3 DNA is TGTGCCAGCAGTGCCGGACCCGAGGGGGCTAATGAAAAACTGTTTTTT.

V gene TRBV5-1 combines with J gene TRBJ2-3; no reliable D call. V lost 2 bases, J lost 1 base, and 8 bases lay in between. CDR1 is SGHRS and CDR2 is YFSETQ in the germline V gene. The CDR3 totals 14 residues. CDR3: CASSFDVRTDTQYF. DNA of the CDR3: TGCGCCAGCAGCTTTGACGTCCGCACAGATACGCAGTATTTT.

In DNA form, the CDR3 reads TGTGCCAGCAGTGAACAGATCTCCTACAATGAGCAGTTCTTC. This codes for CASSEQISYNEQFF. The chain has TRBV25-1 and TRBJ2-1; no reliable D call. Germline CDR1 is MGHDK and CDR2 is SYGVNS. This CDR3 is built from 14 residues. Trimming pared 2 bases from V and 0 bases from J, leaving 5 bases between.